A selection of T cell receptor beta chains follows, all from one sample in a study of T cell responses to AZD1222 COVID-19 vaccine. Sequenced by immunoSEQ multiplex PCR; TCRdb stores in-frame clones only, minus some. The sample has approximately 150,000 clones, around 90% seen once. Sequences were derived from peripheral blood, sampled 28 days after the second AZD1222 dose. The receptors come from an adult who received the AZD1222 COVID-19 vaccine. CDR3s include the opening cysteine and the closing phenylalanine or tryptophan. The order of the fields is clone size, D gene, CDR3 length, J gene, V gene, CDR3 DNA, CDR3 protein. D genes are given only for firm matches. The size of a clone is reported for some rows only, either as once, few or many, or as a class for expanded clones.

. | . | 12 | TRBJ1-1 | TRBV27 | TGTGCCAGCAGTCCCTCCAATGGTGAAGCTTTCTTT | CASSPSNGEAFF
. | TRBD2 | 15 | TRBJ2-1 | TRBV6-5 | TGTGCCAGCAGGTCCGGGACTAGGGGACACACTGAGCAGTTCTTC | CASRSGTRGHTEQFF
. | TRBD1 | 17 | TRBJ1-2 | TRBV7-8 | TGTGCCAGCAGCTTAGATCCGACAGGGCCCGGAGGATATGGCTACACCTTC | CASSLDPTGPGGYGYTF
once | . | 14 | TRBJ2-1 | TRBV5-4 | TGTGCCAGCAGCTTTGGGCCGGGTAACAATGAGCAGTTCTTC | CASSFGPGNNEQFF
. | . | 15 | TRBJ2-1 | TRBV7-3 | TGTGCCAGCAGCCCCGGCAGGGTCCCCGGTAATGAGCAGTTCTTC | CASSPGRVPGNEQFF
. | TRBD1 | 15 | TRBJ1-2 | TRBV7-8 | TGTGCCAGCAGCTTAGCTGAAGACAGGGGCTATGGCTACACCTTC | CASSLAEDRGYGYTF
few | . | 14 | TRBJ2-5 | TRBV11-1 | TGTGCCAGCAGCAGGACTAACGCCGGAGAGACCCAGTACTTC | CASSRTNAGETQYF
. | . | 14 | TRBJ2-7 | TRBV27 | TGTGCCAGCAGTTCTCAACTCCTAGGCTACGAGCAGTACTTC | CASSSQLLGYEQYF
once | TRBD2 | 13 | TRBJ2-7 | TRBV7-3 | TGTGCCAGCAGCCCCGGGGGGTACCACGAGCAGTACTTC | CASSPGGYHEQYF
. | . | 15 | TRBJ2-7 | TRBV11-2 | TGTGCCAGCAGCTTAGATATTGGGCCCGTGGGGGAGCAGTACTTC | CASSLDIGPVGEQYF
. | TRBD1 | 19 | TRBJ1-5 | TRBV7-9 | TGTGCCAGCACCCTGGGGGGCGCCGACAGGGATTCGTTTGAGTTGGCCCAGCATTTT | CASTLGGADRDSFELAQHF
. | TRBD1 | 14 | TRBJ1-5 | TRBV28 | TGTGCCAGCAGCTGGGGACAGAGCAATCAGCCCCAGCATTTT | CASSWGQSNQPQHF
. | TRBD2 | 16 | TRBJ2-1 | TRBV19 | TGTGCCAGTAGTGCGCGGACTAGCGGGAGTTATTGGGAGCAGTTCTTC | CASSARTSGSYWEQFF
. | . | 12 | TRBJ2-7 | TRBV29-1 | TGCAGCGTAAACCTCGGGGGCTACGAGCAGTACTTC | CSVNLGGYEQYF
. | . | 15 | TRBJ1-6 | TRBV18 | TGTGCCAGCTCACCTACCCCCTCCTATAATTCACCCCTCCACTTT | CASSPTPSYNSPLHF
. | . | 15 | TRBJ2-3 | TRBV6-5 | TGTGCCAGCAGTCTTGAGGGACGGGACACAGATACGCAGTATTTT | CASSLEGRDTDTQYF
. | . | 16 | TRBJ1-6 | TRBV6-1 | TGTGCCAGCAGTGAGGCCCTCGGCGGATATAATTCACCCCTCCACTTT | CASSEALGGYNSPLHF
. | TRBD2 | 16 | TRBJ2-3 | TRBV6-2/TRBV6-3 | TGTGCCAGCAGTTTGGGGGGGTCCTTCTACACAGATACGCAGTATTTT | CASSLGGSFYTDTQYF
. | TRBD1 | 13 | TRBJ1-2 | TRBV6-5 | TGTGCCAGCAGTCGGACAGGGAACTATGGCTACACCTTC | CASSRTGNYGYTF
. | . | 15 | TRBJ1-2 | TRBV7-2 | TGTGCCAGCAGTTACTCACAGGGTTCACCGGATGGCTACACCTTC | CASSYSQGSPDGYTF
. | . | 14 | TRBJ1-1 | TRBV3-1/TRBV3-2 | TGTGCCAGCAGCCAAGTGGAGGGTAGCACTGAAGCTTTCTTT | CASSQVEGSTEAFF
. | . | 14 | TRBJ1-2 | TRBV27 | TGTGCCAGCAGTCCCCACACAGGTTACTATGGCTACACCTTC | CASSPHTGYYGYTF